Following are 16 T cell receptor beta chains from one sample sequenced in a study of tumor-infiltrating lymphocytes in primary liver carcinoma. It was unsorted whole blood that yielded blood RNA, and germline DNA was also extracted. Researchers generated TCR beta cDNA from about 530 ng of total RNA, relying on a constant-region primer. Each TCR beta library was derived from three nested multiplex PCR rounds that employed slightly modified ARM-PCR. In the first two PCR rounds, TRBV1-TRBV30 forward primers were paired with a C-beta reverse primer, and each round lasted roughly 9 cycles. Each CDR3 protein is one row after TCRdb ran MiXCR on the multiplex PCR reads. The sample carries approximately 300,000 distinct CDR3 sequences, over 55% recorded once. Sequenced sample: peripheral blood. The receptors here all came from a man aged 35 to 55 with primary liver carcinoma and hepatitis B virus infection.

About this clonotype: One end of the junction varies from germline; a read error may be responsible. DNA for the CDR3: TGTGCCAGCACCCTGGGCCCGGTGGACTATGGCTACGCCTTC. This codes for CASTLGPVDYGYAF. The gene calls are TRBV28 and TRBJ1-2; no reliable D call. This CDR3 has 14 residues. Germline assignment: CDR1 MDHEN and CDR2 SYDVKM.

In the case of this clonotype: A read error may produce the germline difference seen at one junction end. The rearrangement uses TRBV29-1 and TRBJ1-1; no clear D gene. CDR3 length equals 13 residues. The germline CDR1 and CDR2 sequences are SQVTM and ANQGSEA. DNA of the CDR3: TGCAGCGTCGGGTACGGGCTGAACAATGAAGCTTTCTTT. Its translation: CSVGYGLNNEAFF.

About this clonotype itself: Being one base from a much bigger clone, this may be a read error. The final CDR3 position lacks the conserved phenylalanine or tryptophan, pointing to a likely read error. V and J are TRBV7-8 and TRBJ2-2, with 8 nucleotides matching TRBD2. The CDR3 extends over 16 amino acids. The J segment lost 2 bases and the V segment lost 5 bases, leaving 7 bases of the junction unmatched. Germline CDR1 and CDR2: SGHVS and FQNEAQ. The CDR3 nucleotides read TGTGCCAGCAGCCCCGGACTAGCTATAAACACCGGGGAGCTGTTTTTA. This encodes CASSPGLAINTGELFL.

Concerning this clonotype: With a much larger clone just one base away, this may be a read error. V is TRBV6-2 or TRBV6-3 and J is TRBJ2-1, with 11 nucleotides matching TRBD2. Germline CDR1 and CDR2: MNHEY and SVGEGT. The CDR3 loop spans 15 amino acids. CDR3 sequence: CAGSDLAGGLNEQFF. As DNA, the CDR3 is TGTGCCGGCAGTGATCTAGCGGGAGGCCTCAATGAGCAGTTCTTC.

Details on this clonotype: A read error is likely, as this CDR3 ends without the conserved phenylalanine or tryptophan. The chain carries TRBV13 and TRBJ2-1; 7 bases are shared with TRBD2. Per germline, CDR1 PRHDT and CDR2 FYEKMQ (reference sequence). With V trimmed by 3 bases and J by 7 bases, 15 bases remained unmatched. CDR3 size: 17 residues. The CDR3 coding sequence is TGTGCCAGCAGCTTTTTGGGTGGCGGGAGAATAAAAAATGAGCAGTTCCTC. Its protein is CASSFLGGGRIKNEQFL.

With respect to this clonotype: A read error may explain this, as a much larger clone is one base away. This sequence joins TRBV29-1 and TRBJ2-7; TRBD1 matches 8 bases. The CDR3 totals 13 residues. CDR1 is SQVTM, CDR2 ANQGSEA, per germline. CDR3 bases: TGCAGCGCTGAAAGGACAGGGTCCTACGAGCAGTACTTC. It specifies CSAERTGSYEQYF.

This clonotype turned up a few times. This may arise from a read error, as a much more abundant clone is one base away. Without the conserved terminal phenylalanine or tryptophan, this CDR3 likely stems from a read error. The chain uses TRBV4-1 and TRBJ2-1; D is undetermined. Germline V CDR1 and CDR2: MGHRA, YSYEKL. Trimming shortened V by 1 base and J by 9 bases, and 13 bases separated the two germline ends. The CDR3 covers 14 residues. This CDR3 reads CASSQAGLVSEQFI. CDR3 sequence (DNA): TGCGCCAGCAGCCAAGCGGGTTTAGTAAGTGAGCAGTTCATC.

A note on this clonotype: This may arise from a read error, as a much more abundant clone is one base away. This chain joins TRBV4-2 and TRBJ2-1, with unresolved D. The CDR3 is made up of 16 amino acids. The V gene's germline CDR1 is LGHNA and CDR2 YNFKEQ. CDR3 coding DNA: TGTACCAGCAGCCAAAGGTCCGCGTTCTCCTACAATGAGCAGTTCTTC. Translated, it gives CTSSQRSAFSYNEQFF.

This clonotype came up many times. This chain connects TRBV5-1 to TRBJ2-7, with D perhaps matching TRBD2 (6 bases). The V end was cut by 4 bases, the J end by 7 bases, with 24 bases between. The CDR3 length is 16 residues. In germline, CDR1 is SGHRS, CDR2 YFSETQ. CDR3 sequence (DNA): TGCGCCAGCAGCGACCAAGCGGGCCGACCTACGAAGGAGCAGTACTTC. Translation gives CASSDQAGRPTKEQYF.

Points on this clonotype: This may arise from a read error, as a much more abundant clone is one base away. The CDR3 does not close with the conserved phenylalanine or tryptophan, likely indicating a read error. The rearrangement links TRBV4-2 to TRBJ2-1; 9 bases match TRBD2. Germline-derived CDR1 and CDR2 are LGHNA and YNFKEQ. The V segment lost 1 base and the J segment 4 bases; nucleotides outside the gene matches: 5. This CDR3 is 16 amino acids long. Here the CDR3 DNA reads TGTGCCAGCAGCCAAGTACCTAGCGGGGATTACAATGAGCAGTTCCTC. Protein: CASSQVPSGDYNEQFL.

Only one count was recorded for this clonotype. Just one base apart from a much larger clone, this may be a read error. The chain is built from TRBV6-5 and TRBJ2-2; 12 nucleotides agree with TRBD1. This CDR3 is 15 amino acids long. Germline CDR1 reads MNHEY; CDR2 reads SVGAGI. CDR3: CASSRDRGLIGELLF. The CDR3 coding sequence is TGTGCCAGCAGTCGGGACAGGGGGCTGATCGGGGAGCTGCTTTTT.

V is TRBV6-6 and J is TRBJ2-2; TRBD2 matches 11 bases. V trimming: 5 bases; J trimming: 6 bases; junction bases outside the gene matches: 20. The CDR3 has 20 amino acids. Germline lookup yields CDR1 MNHNY and CDR2 SVGAGI (reference sequence). The CDR3 here is CASSTLPSLAGVGVAGELFF. The CDR3 DNA reads TGTGCCAGCAGTACCCTTCCCTCACTAGCGGGAGTGGGGGTGGCCGGGGAGCTGTTTTTT.

This clonotype was detected only a few times. This chain connects TRBV5-6 to TRBJ2-1, with 9 bases that match TRBD2. V gave up 2 bases and J gave up 5 bases; unmatched junction bases: 5. Germline V gives CDR1 SGHDT, CDR2 YYEEEE. The CDR3 totals 15 residues. The CDR3 nucleotides are TGTGCCAGCAGCTTTGAGCGGGAGGCCCACAATGAGCAGTTCTTC. It yields the protein CASSFEREAHNEQFF.

Concerning this clonotype itself: A read error may be the cause here, since a much bigger clone is one base away. The rearrangement links TRBV6-1 to TRBJ2-7; D gene uncertain. V lost 4 bases and J 3 bases, leaving 16 bases between the germline ends. The CDR3 runs 15 residues. The germline gives CDR1 MNHNS, CDR2 SASEGT. Here the CDR3 reads CASSVSARYLYEQYV. In nucleotides, the CDR3 is TGTGCCAGCAGTGTCTCGGCTCGATACCTCTACGAGCAGTACGTC.

The V gene is TRBV14, the J gene TRBJ2-6, with D hard to call. The V and J ends lost 2 bases and 3 bases respectively, with 5 bases between them. The length of the CDR3 is 14 residues. CDR1 and CDR2 (germline): SGHDN, FVKESK. CDR3 sequence reads: CASSQPGGANVLTF. The CDR3 DNA follows: TGTGCCAGCAGCCAACCCGGTGGGGCCAACGTCCTGACTTTC.

Of note for this clonotype: This sequence may be a read error, since a much larger clone differs from it by one base. The chain couples TRBV7-9 to TRBJ2-2; tentative D call: TRBD1 (7 bases). Germline CDR1 reads SEHNR; CDR2 reads FQNEAQ (reference sequence). The CDR3 is 14 residues long. The CDR3, as DNA: TGTGCCCACCAGGAGGGGGCGGACACCGGGCAGCTGTTTTTT. Its translation: CAHQEGADTGQLFF.